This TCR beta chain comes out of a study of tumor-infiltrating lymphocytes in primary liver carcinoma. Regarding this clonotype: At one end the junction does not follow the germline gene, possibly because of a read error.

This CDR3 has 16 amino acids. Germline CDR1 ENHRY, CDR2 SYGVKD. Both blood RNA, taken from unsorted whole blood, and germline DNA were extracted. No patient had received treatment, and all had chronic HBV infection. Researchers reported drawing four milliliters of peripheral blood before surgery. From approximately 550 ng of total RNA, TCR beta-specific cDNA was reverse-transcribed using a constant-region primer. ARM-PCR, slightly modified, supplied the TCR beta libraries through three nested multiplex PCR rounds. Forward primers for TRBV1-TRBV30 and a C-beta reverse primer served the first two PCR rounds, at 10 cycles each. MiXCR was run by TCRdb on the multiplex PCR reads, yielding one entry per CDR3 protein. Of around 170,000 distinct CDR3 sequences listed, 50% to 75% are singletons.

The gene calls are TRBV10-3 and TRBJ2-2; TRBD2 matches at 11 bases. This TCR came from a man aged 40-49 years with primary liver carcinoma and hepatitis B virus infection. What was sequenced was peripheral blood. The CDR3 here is CAISEALAGGAGELLF. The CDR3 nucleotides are TGTGCCATCAGTGAGGCGCTAGCGGGAGGCGCCGGGGAGCTGCTCTTT.